Below, 25 T cell receptor beta chains from the same sample are listed, as sequenced in a study of T-cell reconstitution after alpha-beta-depleted transplantation in children. Unique molecular identifiers featured in how the TCRbeta library was prepared. One entry per CDR3 protein, called by TCRdb with MiXCR from the PCR reads. The data show some 840,000 distinct CDR3 sequences, about 15% seen once. Sample: PBMCs, mostly from graft donor cells, taken 360 days after TCRalphabeta/CD19-depleted stem cell transplant. These receptors originate from a male patient between 10 and 17 years old who had a stem cell transplant for acute lymphoblastic leukemia, so the T cells may come from the graft donor.

This rearrangement joins TRBV12-3 or TRBV12-4 to TRBJ1-2; 9 bases line up with TRBD1. The CDR3 loop spans 15 amino acids. The J segment lost 4 bases and the V segment lost 5 bases, leaving 8 bases of the junction unmatched. CDR3: CASSPTRDRVYGYTF. The CDR3 DNA sequence: TGTGCCAGCAGTCCGACCCGGGACAGGGTCTATGGCTACACCTTC.

This clonotype has only a few counts. This CDR3 reads CSVESSGGNEQFF. The CDR3 DNA follows: TGCAGCGTTGAGAGTAGCGGCGGCAATGAGCAGTTCTTC. The chain is built from TRBV29-1 and TRBJ2-1; weak D call: TRBD2 (6 bases). The CDR3 consists of 13 residues. The V end was cut by 3 bases, the J end by 6 bases, with 12 bases between. Germline values: CDR1 SQVTM, CDR2 ANQGSEA.

The J gene is TRBJ2-3, the V gene TRBV12-3 or TRBV12-4, with D possibly matching TRBD2 (5 bases). Trimming stripped 8 bases from V and 3 bases from J, with 6 bases between. The CDR3 extends over 11 amino acids. The CDR3 reads CASGETDTQYF. CDR3 nucleotide sequence: TGTGCCAGCGGGGAGACAGATACGCAGTATTTT.

In its sample, this clonotype was seen a few times. The chain links TRBV6-1 to TRBJ2-5, with 8 nucleotides matching TRBD2. Per germline, CDR1 MNHNS and CDR2 SASEGT. V lost 4 bases to trimming and J lost 5 bases; unmatched junction nucleotides: 12. CDR3 length: 16 residues. The CDR3 protein is CASSGRGSGRGETQYF. CDR3 DNA: TGTGCCAGCAGTGGGAGGGGGAGCGGGAGAGGGGAGACCCAGTACTTC.

Only a few counts were recorded for this clonotype. Here the CDR3 reads CASRVFPSRETQYF. The CDR3 region has the DNA TGCGCCAGCAGAGTCTTCCCTTCCCGGGAGACCCAGTACTTC. This chain connects TRBV5-1 to TRBJ2-5; D gene uncertain. V was shortened by 5 bases and J by 5 bases, with 16 bases between the two germline ends. Germline loops: CDR1 SGHRS, CDR2 YFSETQ. CDR3 length: 14 residues. The entire variable domain, with the rest obtained from reference TRBV5-1 and TRBJ2-5, is as follows: KAGVTQTPRYLIKTRGQQVTLSCSPISGHRSVSWYQQTPGQGLQFLFEYFSETQRNKGNFPGRFSGRQFSNSRSEMNVSTLELGDSALYLCASRVFPSRETQYFGPGTRLLVL.

To note about this clonotype: One base away lies a much larger clone, so this may be a sequencing read error. This sequence joins TRBV29-1 and TRBJ1-1; a weak D match, TRBD1 (6 bases). Trimming shortened V by 3 bases and J by 9 bases, and 17 bases separated the two germline ends. The CDR3 has 13 residues. Germline-derived CDR1 and CDR2 are SQVTM and ANQGSEA. The CDR3 DNA reads TGCAGCGTTGACTTGGGGCAGGGGTCCCAAGCTTTCTTT. Its protein is CSVDLGQGSQAFF. Full variable domain (outside the CDR3, taken from reference TRBV29-1 and TRBJ1-1): SAVISQKPSRDICQRGTSLTIQCQVDSQVTMMFWYRQQPGQSLTLIATANQGSEATYESGFVIDKFPISRPNLTFSTLTVSNMSPEDSSIYLCSVDLGQGSQAFFGQGTRLTVV.

The chain is built from TRBV9 and TRBJ2-7, with 12 bases aligning to TRBD2. J was trimmed by 5 bases and V by 2 bases; bases with no gene match: 5. Germline CDR1 SGDLS, CDR2 YYNGEE. CDR3 length equals 15 residues. CDR3 in amino acids: CASSVTSGSIHEQYF. The CDR3 DNA reads as TGTGCCAGCAGCGTGACTAGCGGGAGTATCCACGAGCAGTACTTC.

This clonotype was seen only a few times. This sequence joins TRBV7-9 and TRBJ1-2; 7 nucleotides agree with TRBD1. Germline CDR1 SEHNR, CDR2 FQNEAQ (reference sequence). CDR3 length equals 16 residues. Trimming at V came to 5 bases and at J to 4 bases, leaving 13 bases not matched to a gene. The CDR3: CASSPQQGKGLYGYTF. CDR3 sequence (DNA): TGTGCCAGCAGCCCCCAACAGGGGAAGGGCCTCTATGGCTACACCTTC. Drawing the rest from reference TRBV7-9 and TRBJ1-2, the complete variable domain is DTGVSQNPRHKITKRGQNVTFRCDPISEHNRLYWYRQTLGQGPEFLTYFQNEAQLEKSRLLSDRFSAERPKGSFSTLEIQRTEQGDSAMYLCASSPQQGKGLYGYTFGSGTRLTVV.

V and J are TRBV18 and TRBJ2-3, with 14 bases fitting TRBD2. Trimming took 2 bases from V and 1 from J; bases not matched to a gene: 8. Germline CDR1 reads KGHSH; CDR2 reads LQKENI. This CDR3 spans 19 amino acids. CDR3 sequence: CASSPVTSGRAPRTDTQYF. Here the CDR3 DNA reads TGTGCCAGCTCACCAGTGACTAGCGGGAGGGCCCCCCGCACAGATACGCAGTATTTT.

The chain recombines TRBV11-2 with TRBJ2-7; unclear D gene. Germline CDR1 is SGHAT and CDR2 is FQNNGV. Trimming took 2 bases from V and 3 from J, leaving 23 bases between them. The length of the CDR3 is 18 residues. CDR3 nucleotide sequence: TGTGCCAGCAGCTTAATCCTTGCTGGAGCAGACCTCCTCTACGAGCAGTACTTC. Translating gives CASSLILAGADLLYEQYF. Using reference TRBV11-2 and TRBJ2-7 for the parts outside the CDR3, the full variable domain is EAGVAQSPRYKIIEKRQSVAFWCNPISGHATLYWYQQILGQGPKLLIQFQNNGVVDDSQLPKDRFSAERLKGVDSTLKIQPAKLEDSAVYLCASSLILAGADLLYEQYFGPGTRLTVT.

The chain employs TRBV10-3 and TRBJ2-1, with D possibly TRBD2 on 6 matching bases. CDR1 ENHRY and CDR2 SYGVKD come from the germline V gene. The CDR3 has 15 residues. V was cut by 0 bases and J by 5 bases, with 11 bases left in between. CDR3 in DNA: TGTGCCATCAGTGAGTCGGCTAGCGCAAACAATGAGCAGTTCTTC. This translates into CAISESASANNEQFF.

This clonotype was seen more than once but under ten times. The chain couples TRBV5-1 to TRBJ2-3; 8 positions agree with TRBD2. J was trimmed by 7 bases and V by 4 bases; bases with no gene match: 17. CDR3 length: 17 residues. Germline V gene lookup returns CDR1 SGHRS and CDR2 YFSETQ. The CDR3 spells CASSGNLLLAVDYTQYF. The DNA for the CDR3 is TGCGCCAGCAGCGGCAACCTCCTACTAGCGGTGGATTATACGCAGTATTTT.

The chain carries TRBV11-2 and TRBJ1-2, with D unclear. CDR1 and CDR2 from the germline V gene are SGHAT and FQNNGV. Between the trimmed V and J ends, which lost 5 bases and 3 bases, there was a span of 13 bases. The CDR3 totals 14 residues. CDR3 amino acids: CASSPGRTDYGYTF. Written as DNA, the CDR3 is TGTGCCAGCAGCCCCGGAAGGACGGACTATGGCTACACCTTC.

This clonotype has a count of ten or more. CDR3 residues: CASSFPSGGYNEQFF. CDR3 nucleotides: TGTGCCAGCAGTTTCCCTAGCGGGGGGTACAATGAGCAGTTCTTC. The rearrangement uses TRBV12-3 or TRBV12-4 and TRBJ2-1, with 11 bases lining up with TRBD2. CDR3 length: 15 amino acids. V lost 3 bases to trimming and J lost 4 bases; unmatched junction nucleotides: 2.

This clonotype came up a few times. The chain links TRBV23-1 to TRBJ2-3; no clear D gene. TRBV23-1 is flagged as an ORF with uncertain function. V was trimmed by 0 bases and J by 0 bases, leaving 13 bases between them. The CDR3 spans 17 residues. The CDR3 protein is CASSQSIKGPSTDTQYF. The CDR3 DNA reads TGCGCCAGCAGTCAATCGATTAAAGGGCCCAGCACAGATACGCAGTATTTT.

V and J are TRBV3-1 and TRBJ2-1, with TRBD2 matching over 13 bases. V shed 11 bases and J 7 bases; nucleotides not matched to a gene: 5. There are 13 residues in the CDR3. Germline values: CDR1 LGHDT, CDR2 YNNKEL (reference sequence). The CDR3 sequence: CAVGLAGYNEQFF. The CDR3 DNA reads TGTGCCGTGGGACTAGCGGGATATAATGAGCAGTTCTTC.

This clonotype has just a few counts. This chain connects TRBV15 to TRBJ2-7; perhaps TRBD1 as D (5 bases). The V end lost 2 bases, the J end lost 4 bases, and 9 bases lay between the germline ends. The CDR3 has 13 amino acids. CDR1 LNHNV and CDR2 YYDKDF come from the germline V gene (reference sequence). CDR3 nucleotide sequence: TGTGCCACCAGCAGATCAGGGCCATACGAGCAGTACTTC. It is translated as CATSRSGPYEQYF.

The chain links TRBV6-2 or TRBV6-3 to TRBJ2-3; tentatively, D is TRBD2 (5 bases). Looked up from germline, CDR1 is MNHEY and CDR2 is SVGEGT. CDR3 length: 18 residues. Deletions cut 2 bases from V and 2 bases from J, with 20 bases between. The CDR3: CASSYALGSGGLTDTQYF. The CDR3 DNA reads as TGTGCCAGCAGTTACGCCCTAGGGAGCGGAGGTCTCACAGATACGCAGTATTTT.

V is TRBV24-1 and J is TRBJ2-2; 10 bases fit TRBD1. Trimming took 3 bases from V and 2 from J; bases not matched to a gene: 5. Germline CDR1 is KGHDR and CDR2 is SFDVKD. This CDR3 spans 17 amino acids. The CDR3 here is CATSDPTGGLNTGELFF. The CDR3, as DNA: TGTGCCACCAGTGATCCGACAGGGGGCCTTAACACCGGGGAGCTGTTTTTT.

There are a few counts of this clonotype. This chain joins TRBV4-1 and TRBJ1-1; 9 bases line up with TRBD1. The CDR3 consists of 18 residues. The germline V gene encodes CDR1 MGHRA and CDR2 YSYEKL. V shed 4 bases, J shed 1 base, and the junction held 13 bases outside the gene matches. In DNA form, the CDR3 reads TGCGCCAGCAGCCCAATACCGGGACAGGGATTTTCGAACACTGAAGCTTTCTTT. Residues: CASSPIPGQGFSNTEAFF.

The rearrangement links TRBV24-1 to TRBJ2-1; 10 bases are a match to TRBD2. Looked up from germline, CDR1 is KGHDR and CDR2 is SFDVKD. This CDR3 is built from 21 residues. V dropped 9 bases and J dropped 7; count of bases not matched to a gene: 29. Here the CDR3 reads CATCPSARSSGSLPNNNEQFF. CDR3 sequence (DNA): TGTGCCACCTGTCCCTCCGCGCGGTCTAGCGGGAGTTTACCTAATAATAATGAGCAGTTCTTC.

The chain employs TRBV15 and TRBJ1-1, with a tentative D call TRBD1 (6 bases). Trimming took off 6 bases at V and 7 bases at J, with 12 bases between the two ends. The CDR3 runs to 12 residues. CDR1 and CDR2 from the germline V gene are LNHNV and YYDKDF (reference sequence). The CDR3 DNA reads as TGTGCCACCAGTGCCCGGACAGTTGAAGCTTTCTTT. Translated, it gives CATSARTVEAFF.

In this sample, this clonotype turned up many times. The chain joins TRBV12-3 or TRBV12-4 to TRBJ2-3; 9 bases match TRBD2. Germline trimming cut 2 bases from V and 2 bases from J; bases unmatched to any gene: 5. The CDR3 consists of 16 residues. The CDR3 bases are TGTGCCAGCAGTTTAAAAGCGGGAGGTATCACAGATACGCAGTATTTT. Translating it yields CASSLKAGGITDTQYF.

There are a few counts of this clonotype. This chain uses TRBV9 with TRBJ2-3; D is unresolved. Deletions cut 0 bases from V and 2 bases from J, with 10 bases between. Germline CDR1 and CDR2: SGDLS and YYNGEE. The CDR3 extends over 15 amino acids. The DNA of the CDR3 is TGTGCCAGCAGCGTAGCTTGGGTTACCACAGATACGCAGTATTTT. Translating it yields CASSVAWVTTDTQYF.

This clonotype was counted only a few times. J is TRBJ2-7 and V is TRBV4-1; 8 nucleotides align to TRBD2. This CDR3 has 15 amino acids. Germline V gene lookup returns CDR1 MGHRA and CDR2 YSYEKL. The V gene end was trimmed by 4 bases and the J gene end by 2 bases; junction bases not matched to a gene: 7. CDR3 nucleotide sequence: TGCGCCAGCAGCCCGTTGGCGGGAGGAACCTACGAGCAGTACTTC. It encodes CASSPLAGGTYEQYF.